The clone carrying this T cell receptor beta chain has more than one count but fewer than ten. The antigen remains undetermined. This sample is drawn from a study of cytomegalovirus exposure and HLA in healthy donors. The wider study: There were approximately 81 million unique TCRs (from HLA-typed donors) in an early data release. Study-wide results and caveats: V- and J-gene trimming of TCR beta was linked (in a later analysis) to a missense DCLRE1C variant.

The PCR contained 60 Vbeta and 13 Jbeta primers. TCRdb keeps only in-frame clones here, not all; method: immunoSEQ multiplex PCR. Counted here are 210,000 or so clones, approximately 80% occurring once; the ten biggest clones make up 1.4%. V was clipped by 5 bases and J by 5 bases, with 18 bases between them. There are 15 residues in the CDR3. CDR1 and CDR2 from the germline V gene are SGHRS and YFSETQ. What was sequenced was PBMCs. This receptor was obtained from a girl aged 10-17 years in good health and CMV-seronegative. The rearrangement uses TRBV5-1 and TRBJ2-3; maybe TRBD1 (6 bases). The CDR3: CASRRKGEFVDTQYF. CDR3 DNA: TGCGCCAGCAGACGGAAGGGGGAGTTTGTAGATACGCAGTATTTT. The whole variable domain, filled in from reference TRBV5-1 and TRBJ2-3, reads KAGVTQTPRYLIKTRGQQVTLSCSPISGHRSVSWYQQTPGQGLQFLFEYFSETQRNKGNFPGRFSGRQFSNSRSEMNVSTLELGDSALYLCASRRKGEFVDTQYFGPGTRLTVL.